These 28 T cell receptor beta chains originate from one sample sequenced in a study of neurological immune-mediated disorders (dated by TCRdb to between 2018 and 2021). Library generation was performed with 5' RACE. The listed sequencing device is Illumina HiSeq 2500. Starting from the raw public reads, TCRdb applied fastp trimming at Q25, assembled clones with MiXCR and retained in-frame beta chains. Every entry covers one CDR3 protein and lists the most common genes and DNA from its rows. The sample includes more than 70,000 distinct CDR3 sequences, with approximately 10% observed a single time. The ten top clones hold about 1.7% of the sample. What was sequenced was PBMCs. The receptors originated from a man aged 35 to 55 in good health.

This clonotype appeared many times. This chain connects TRBV6-5 to TRBJ2-7; 12 positions agree with TRBD2. The germline gives CDR1 MNHEY, CDR2 SVGAGI. The length of the CDR3 is 15 residues. Trimming cost V 6 bases and J 1 base; bases outside gene matches: 4. The CDR3 region has the DNA TGTGCCAGCAGCGAAACTAGCGGGAGGTCCTACGAGCAGTACTTC. Translation: CASSETSGRSYEQYF.

This clonotype was recorded at least ten times. The chain has TRBV20-1 and TRBJ1-6, with 9 bases that match TRBD1. The J segment lost 0 bases and the V segment lost 0 bases, leaving 15 bases of the junction unmatched. Germline V gene data show CDR1 as DFQATT and CDR2 as SNEGSKA (reference sequence). The CDR3 length is 21 residues. The CDR3 bases are TGCAGTGCTAGAGACCTCGACAGGACAGGGGCCTCTAGCTCCTATAATTCACCCCTCCACTTT. Its translation: CSARDLDRTGASSSYNSPLHF.

This clonotype was counted many times. The V and J genes are TRBV27 and TRBJ2-7, with 8 bases fitting TRBD1. This CDR3 is 15 amino acids long. V trimming: 3 bases; J trimming: 1 base; junction bases outside the gene matches: 5. The germline gives CDR1 MNHEY, CDR2 SMNVEV (reference sequence). CDR3 bases: TGTGCCAGCAGTTTGAGCAGGGGGCTATCCTACGAGCAGTACTTC. Amino acid sequence: CASSLSRGLSYEQYF.

This clonotype has ten or more counts. This chain uses TRBV12-3 or TRBV12-4 with TRBJ1-3; 7 bases are a match to TRBD1. The CDR3 spans 15 residues. After removal of 2 bases from V and 2 bases from J, the junction contained 3 bases not matched to a gene. CDR3 in DNA: TGTGCCAGCAGTTTAAGGGGACAGACTGGAAACACCATATATTTT. Translated: CASSLRGQTGNTIYF.

Many counts were recorded for this clonotype. The chain recombines TRBV30 with TRBJ1-5, with TRBD1 matching 9 bases. The CDR3 spans 15 residues. V gave up 2 bases and J gave up 5 bases; unmatched junction bases: 7. The germline CDR1 and CDR2 sequences are GTSNPN and SVGIG (reference sequence). For the CDR3, the DNA is TGTGCCTGGAGTCTTACCGGGACAGGGCATCAGCCCCAGCATTTT. Its protein is CAWSLTGTGHQPQHF.

This clonotype was seen ten or more times. The chain recombines TRBV12-3 or TRBV12-4 with TRBJ1-5; 7 bases match TRBD1. Germline trimming cut 8 bases from V and 4 bases from J; bases unmatched to any gene: 14. This CDR3 is built from 16 residues. CDR3 protein: CASRTRRGTVNQPQHF. As DNA, the CDR3 is TGTGCCAGCCGTACCCGCCGAGGGACAGTGAATCAGCCCCAGCATTTT.

A note on this clonotype: A much larger clone lies a single base off, so this may be a read error. The gene calls are TRBV14 and TRBJ2-5, with D uncertain. Germline V gene data show CDR1 as SGHDN and CDR2 as FVKESK. The CDR3 is made up of 16 amino acids. CDR3 DNA: TGTGCCAGCAGCCAAGAGACTGTATTCTACCAAGATACCCAGTACTTC. Its protein product is CASSQETVFYQDTQYF.

This clonotype came up a few times. The V and J genes are TRBV5-1 and TRBJ2-1; TRBD1 aligns across 8 bases. The V gene's germline CDR1 is SGHRS and CDR2 YFSETQ. With 0 bases clipped from V and 7 bases from J, the junction kept 6 bases outside the gene matches. This CDR3 has 15 residues. CDR3 nucleotide sequence: TGCGCCAGCAGCTTGGTTCAGGGGGCATTGAATGAGCAGTTCTTC. Protein: CASSLVQGALNEQFF.

At least ten counts were recorded for this clonotype. The chain carries TRBV28 and TRBJ1-1; D is perhaps TRBD1 (6 bases). CDR1 is MDHEN, CDR2 SYDVKM, per germline. V lost 8 bases and J lost 3, with 13 bases in between. There are 13 residues in the CDR3. CDR3 coding DNA: TGTGCCAGCGGACAGCAGGATCACACTGAAGCTTTCTTT. Amino acids: CASGQQDHTEAFF.

A few counts support this clonotype. The gene calls are TRBV7-2 and TRBJ2-1, with D perhaps given as TRBD1 or TRBD2 (6 bases each). CDR1 is SGHTA and CDR2 is FQGNSA in the germline V gene. The V gene lost 1 base and the J gene lost 9 bases, with 13 bases spanning the gap. The CDR3 covers 14 residues. The CDR3 region has the DNA TGTGCCAGCAGCTTAGAACTAGCCAGGGGTGAGCAGTTCTTC. Its protein product is CASSLELARGEQFF.

The chain uses TRBV19 and TRBJ2-5; D is possibly TRBD2 (6 bases). V was trimmed by 3 bases and J by 5 bases, leaving 13 bases between them. The germline V gene has CDR1 LNHDA and CDR2 SQIVND (reference sequence). This CDR3 comprises 14 residues. In DNA, the CDR3 is TGTGCCAGTAGTATGGGCGGGGTCGGGGAGACCCAGTACTTC. It specifies CASSMGGVGETQYF.

This clonotype was recorded many times. V gene TRBV7-3 combines with J gene TRBJ2-1; 7 bases map to TRBD1. There are 13 residues in the CDR3. Germline lookup yields CDR1 SGHTA and CDR2 FQGTGA. Trimming at V came to 4 bases and at J to 7 bases, leaving 4 bases not matched to a gene. The CDR3 loop reads CASSWTTGNEQFF. Written as DNA, the CDR3 is TGTGCCAGCAGCTGGACGACAGGGAATGAGCAGTTCTTC. Together with reference TRBV7-3 and TRBJ2-1, the CDR3 gives the full variable domain: GAGVSQTPSNKVTEKGKYVELRCDPISGHTALYWYRQSLGQGPEFLIYFQGTGAADDSGLPNDRFFAVRPEGSVSTLKIQRTERGDSAVYLCASSWTTGNEQFFGPGTRLTVL.

This clonotype has at least ten counts. The DNA for the CDR3 is TGTGCCAGCAGCCCGGATGCTAGGAGCAATCAGCCCCAGCATTTT. Its translation is CASSPDARSNQPQHF. The chain recombines TRBV6-5 with TRBJ1-5; unclear D gene. CDR3 size: 15 residues. Germline-derived CDR1 and CDR2 are MNHEY and SVGAGI. The V end lost 6 bases, the J end lost 1 base, and 13 bases lay between the germline ends.

This clonotype was detected ten times or more. The CDR3 loop is CASNRLAEQETQYF. The CDR3 region has the DNA TGTGCCAGCAACCGACTAGCGGAACAAGAGACCCAGTACTTC. The gene calls are TRBV7-2 and TRBJ2-5; 9 bases line up with TRBD2. This CDR3 has 14 residues. Germline V CDR1 and CDR2: SGHTA, FQGNSA. The trim removed 7 bases at V and 2 bases at J, leaving 5 bases unmatched.

The chain employs TRBV11-2 and TRBJ2-5; D might be TRBD1 or TRBD2, each matching 6 bases. V was trimmed by 8 bases and J by 5 bases, leaving 18 bases between them. CDR3 size: 14 residues. The V gene's germline CDR1 is SGHAT and CDR2 FQNNGV. CDR3 sequence (DNA): TGTGCCAGCGGATCATGGGGGGCGCGGGAGACCCAGTACTTC. Amino acids: CASGSWGARETQYF.

The sample holds many counts of this clonotype. V usage is TRBV14 and J usage is TRBJ2-7; D unresolved. This CDR3 is built from 13 residues. Germline CDR1 SGHDN, CDR2 FVKESK. V was clipped by 5 bases and J by 0 bases, with 8 bases between them. CDR3 nucleotides: TGTGCCAGCAGCGGGGTTTACTCCTACGAGCAGTACTTC. Translation: CASSGVYSYEQYF.

This clonotype occurred many times. The chain joins TRBV5-1 to TRBJ2-7; no reliable D call. This CDR3 region has 13 residues. Germline-derived CDR1 and CDR2 are SGHRS and YFSETQ. Trimming removed 5 bases at V and 1 base at J, with 10 bases between. CDR3: CASRRPPSYEQYF. The CDR3 DNA reads as TGCGCCAGCAGAAGACCACCATCCTACGAGCAGTACTTC.

This clonotype was found many times. The chain is built from TRBV7-2 and TRBJ1-6; 7 positions match TRBD1. With 5 bases clipped from V and 11 bases from J, the junction kept 6 bases outside the gene matches. Germline V gene data show CDR1 as SGHTA and CDR2 as FQGNSA. This CDR3 spans 13 amino acids. CDR3 sequence reads: CASSTRQGTPLHF. CDR3 nucleotide sequence: TGTGCCAGCAGCACCCGACAGGGAACACCCCTCCACTTT. Drawing the rest from reference TRBV7-2 and TRBJ1-6, the complete variable domain is GAGVSQSPSNKVTEKGKDVELRCDPISGHTALYWYRQSLGQGLEFLIYFQGNSAPDKSGLPSDRFSAERTGGSVSTLTIQRTQQEDSAVYLCASSTRQGTPLHFGNGTRLTVT.

This clonotype was seen at least ten times. The chain is built from TRBV20-1 and TRBJ2-3, with TRBD1 matching over 7 bases. Unmatched junction bases numbered 8, after V lost 3 bases and J lost 2 bases. CDR3 length: 15 amino acids. Germline V gene data show CDR1 as DFQATT and CDR2 as SNEGSKA (reference sequence). CDR3 sequence reads: CSARKGQTNTDTQYF. The CDR3 DNA follows: TGCAGTGCTAGGAAGGGACAGACGAACACAGATACGCAGTATTTT.

In its sample, this clonotype was seen many times. The chain joins TRBV7-3 to TRBJ2-1; 10 bases match TRBD2. V lost 5 bases, J lost 16 bases, and 17 bases stayed unmatched. From germline, CDR1 is SGHTA and CDR2 FQGTGA. CDR3 length equals 15 residues. The CDR3 here is CASSPYQLAGAPLFF. CDR3 in DNA: TGTGCCAGCAGCCCCTACCAGCTAGCGGGGGCCCCTCTTTTCTTC.

This clonotype was observed at least ten times. The chain recombines TRBV27 with TRBJ2-7, with TRBD1 matching 8 bases. CDR1 is MNHEY and CDR2 is SMNVEV in the germline V gene (reference sequence). The junction had 12 bases not matched to a gene; V was cut back by 7 bases and J by 4 bases. CDR3 length equals 15 residues. The DNA of the CDR3 is TGTGCCAGCACCCCCAGAGACAGGGGCGATTACGAGCAGTACTTC. Protein sequence: CASTPRDRGDYEQYF.

This clonotype came up many times. The chain combines TRBV20-1 with TRBJ1-1; perhaps TRBD1 as D (5 bases). V was trimmed by 6 bases and J by 3 bases, leaving 20 bases between them. The CDR3 covers 15 residues. Germline assignment: CDR1 DFQATT and CDR2 SNEGSKA (reference sequence). The CDR3 loop reads CSAPLGGRAYTEAFF. CDR3 in DNA: TGCAGTGCCCCCCTGGGCGGCAGGGCTTACACTGAAGCTTTCTTT.

This clonotype was recorded at least ten times. The CDR3 region is CASSTGLEQETQYF. In DNA, the CDR3 is TGTGCCAGCAGTACTGGACTAGAACAAGAGACCCAGTACTTC. The chain links TRBV28 to TRBJ2-5, with TRBD2 matching over 7 bases. The trim removed 5 bases at V and 2 bases at J, leaving 5 bases unmatched. The germline gives CDR1 MDHEN, CDR2 SYDVKM. The CDR3 spans 14 residues.

In this sample, this clonotype turned up many times. The chain combines TRBV20-1 with TRBJ2-1; D perhaps matches TRBD2 (6 bases). Trimming removed 5 bases from V and 7 bases from J, with 24 bases in between. The germline V gene encodes CDR1 DFQATT and CDR2 SNEGSKA (reference sequence). The CDR3 contains 16 residues. This CDR3 is CSALPLGGTYGNEQFF. In DNA, the CDR3 is TGCAGTGCTTTACCCCTCGGCGGGACCTACGGGAATGAGCAGTTCTTC.

The V gene is TRBV12-3 or TRBV12-4, the J gene TRBJ2-7, with TRBD2 as a possible D gene (6 bases). V shed 4 bases and J shed 2 bases, with 9 bases lying between them. The CDR3 has 13 amino acids. The CDR3 here is CASSSGLAYEQYF. Written as DNA, the CDR3 is TGTGCCAGCAGTTCGGGACTCGCCTACGAGCAGTACTTC.

This clonotype was seen ten or more times. The chain carries TRBV20-1 and TRBJ2-2; 11 nucleotides agree with TRBD2. V shed 2 bases, J shed 3 bases, and the junction held 5 bases outside the gene matches. This CDR3 has 16 residues. Germline lookup yields CDR1 DFQATT and CDR2 SNEGSKA (reference sequence). CDR3 in amino acids: CSARPIAGGDTGELFF. The CDR3 bases are TGCAGTGCTAGACCCATAGCGGGAGGGGACACCGGGGAGCTGTTTTTT.

This clonotype came up many times. V and J are TRBV6-2 or TRBV6-3 and TRBJ2-7; 8 bases are a match to TRBD1. CDR1 MNHEY and CDR2 SVGEGT come from the germline V gene. Losses at the gene ends were 2 bases for V and 2 bases for J; bases not matched to a gene: 5. This CDR3 is 15 amino acids long. CDR3 sequence: CASSYEQGATYEQYF. The DNA for the CDR3 is TGTGCCAGCAGTTACGAGCAGGGGGCTACCTACGAGCAGTACTTC.

In this sample, this clonotype turned up many times. The CDR3 DNA reads as TGTGCCAGCAGCTTAGTTGTTTCCCAAGAGACCCAGTACTTC. As protein: CASSLVVSQETQYF. This chain joins TRBV7-2 and TRBJ2-5, with D unclear. Trimming removed 1 base from V and 1 base from J, with 7 bases in between. Germline V CDR1 and CDR2: SGHTA, FQGNSA. The CDR3 has 14 residues.